Below are 21 T cell receptor beta chains sequenced from a single sample in a study of blood T cell repertoires in COVID-19. TCRdb keeps only in-frame clones here, not all; method: immunoSEQ multiplex PCR. The sample carries roughly 240,000 clones, roughly 85% recorded once. Sequenced: PBMCs or T cells enriched from blood (not recorded which). The receptors come from a woman in her 50s with acute COVID-19.

In DNA form, the CDR3 reads TGCAGCGTTGAAGAGAGGGGAGGTGGCACTGAAGCTTTCTTT. Translating it yields CSVEERGGGTEAFF. V gene TRBV29-1 combines with J gene TRBJ1-1; D is possibly TRBD1 (5 bases). The CDR3 is 14 amino acids. Trimming removed 0 bases from V and 4 bases from J, with 12 bases in between. Germline V gene lookup returns CDR1 SQVTM and CDR2 ANQGSEA. The variable domain in full, completed from reference TRBV29-1 and TRBJ1-1, reads SAVISQKPSRDICQRGTSLTIQCQVDSQVTMMFWYRQQPGQSLTLIATANQGSEATYESGFVIDKFPISRPNLTFSTLTVSNMSPEDSSIYLCSVEERGGGTEAFFGQGTRLTVV.

The chain is built from TRBV18 and TRBJ1-5; D uncertain. V was cut by 2 bases and J by 3 bases, with 5 bases left in between. CDR1 is KGHSH, CDR2 LQKENI, per germline. This CDR3 has 13 amino acids. The CDR3 loop reads CASSPTLNQPQHF. The CDR3 DNA is TGTGCCAGCTCACCAACTCTCAATCAGCCCCAGCATTTT. The full variable domain, with the rest looked up from reference TRBV18 and TRBJ1-5, is NAGVMQNPRHLVRRRGQEARLRCSPMKGHSHVYWYRQLPEEGLKFMVYLQKENIIDESGMPKERFSAEFPKEGPSILRIQQVVRGDSAAYFCASSPTLNQPQHFGDGTRLSIL.

The rearrangement joins TRBV19 to TRBJ1-1; D remains ambiguous. Germline CDR1 is LNHDA and CDR2 is SQIVND (reference sequence). The CDR3 is 13 residues long. Trimming pared 3 bases from V and 1 base from J, leaving 6 bases between. In DNA, the CDR3 is TGTGCCAGTAGTATCCGACAGAACACTGAAGCTTTCTTT. This sequence encodes CASSIRQNTEAFF. The full variable domain, rest sourced from reference TRBV19 and TRBJ1-1, is DGGITQSPKYLFRKEGQNVTLSCEQNLNHDAMYWYRQDPGQGLRLIYYSQIVNDFQKGDIAEGYSVSREKKESFPLTVTSAQKNPTAFYLCASSIRQNTEAFFGQGTRLTVV.

This sequence joins TRBV19 and TRBJ1-1; 7 nucleotides align to TRBD1. Germline trimming cut 5 bases from V and 5 bases from J; bases unmatched to any gene: 8. The length of the CDR3 is 14 residues. In germline, CDR1 is LNHDA, CDR2 SQIVND (reference sequence). CDR3 DNA: TGTGCCAGTAGTCAGGGGGGCGGAAGGACTGAAGCTTTCTTT. Encoded protein: CASSQGGGRTEAFF. The full variable domain, with the rest looked up from reference TRBV19 and TRBJ1-1, is DGGITQSPKYLFRKEGQNVTLSCEQNLNHDAMYWYRQDPGQGLRLIYYSQIVNDFQKGDIAEGYSVSREKKESFPLTVTSAQKNPTAFYLCASSQGGGRTEAFFGQGTRLTVV.

The chain carries TRBV12-5 and TRBJ2-3; D unresolved. CDR1 is LGHNT and CDR2 is FRNRAP in the germline V gene. The length of the CDR3 is 13 residues. With 1 base removed from V and 4 bases from J, the gap between germline ends came to 6 bases. This chain's CDR3 is CASGLDTADTQYF. The DNA for the CDR3 is TGTGCTAGTGGTTTGGACACAGCAGATACGCAGTATTTT.

The chain combines TRBV5-1 with TRBJ2-3; the D gene is possibly TRBD2 (5 bases). Germline assignment: CDR1 SGHRS and CDR2 YFSETQ. CDR3 size: 16 residues. Trimming left V 0 bases short and J 1 base short, with 12 bases between. The CDR3 loop is CASSLGAGGGTDTQYF. The CDR3 DNA is TGCGCCAGCAGCTTGGGGGCGGGCGGAGGCACAGATACGCAGTATTTT.

As for this clone: Compared with germline, one end of the junction differs, possibly owing to a read error. The chain links TRBV7-2 to TRBJ2-5, with TRBD2 as a possible D gene (6 bases). Germline CDR1 is SGHTA and CDR2 is FQGNSA. The CDR3 is 16 residues long. Here the CDR3 DNA reads TGTGCCAGCAGCTTAGCGTGGGGGACTTCCCCAGAGCCCCAGTACTTC. This codes for CASSLAWGTSPEPQYF.

The rearrangement links TRBV18 to TRBJ1-1, with unresolved D. Between the trimmed V and J ends, which lost 1 base and 7 bases, there was a span of 7 bases. The CDR3 is 12 amino acids. Germline V gives CDR1 KGHSH, CDR2 LQKENI. CDR3 nucleotide sequence: TGTGCCAGCTCACCACTTACGGGTGAAGCTTTCTTT. This encodes CASSPLTGEAFF.

This sequence joins TRBV3-1 (or the pseudogene TRBV3-2) and TRBJ2-7; the D gene is possibly TRBD2 (6 bases). Germline CDR1 reads LGHDT; CDR2 reads YNNKEL (reference sequence). V was cut by 6 bases and J by 2 bases, with 14 bases left in between. The CDR3 spans 14 residues. The CDR3 bases are TGTGCCAGCAGTCTTGGGACTGGCACCTACGAGCAGTACTTC. Translated, it gives CASSLGTGTYEQYF.

CDR3 loop: CASSEDDSNYGYTF. CDR3 nucleotide sequence: TGTGCCAGCAGTGAAGATGACAGCAACTATGGCTACACCTTC. The chain has TRBV2 and TRBJ1-2; possible D gene TRBD1, 5 bases. CDR1 is SNHLY and CDR2 is FYNNEI in the germline V gene. The CDR3 is made up of 14 amino acids. Trimming took off 1 base at V and 2 bases at J, with 8 bases between the two ends.

The chain links TRBV19 to TRBJ1-2, with TRBD1 matching 9 bases. The J segment lost 6 bases and the V segment lost 9 bases, leaving 17 bases of the junction unmatched. CDR3 length: 16 amino acids. Germline V gene lookup returns CDR1 LNHDA and CDR2 SQIVND (reference sequence). The CDR3 loop reads CASRRGRQGGFDGYTF. The CDR3 region has the DNA TGTGCCAGCAGGCGAGGAAGACAGGGGGGTTTTGATGGCTACACCTTC.

CDR3 bases: TGTGCCAGCAGCGCTCCTTTGGGGGGTACCTCCTACAATGAGCAGTTCTTC. Amino acid sequence: CASSAPLGGTSYNEQFF. V usage is TRBV9 and J usage is TRBJ2-1; a possible D gene is TRBD2 (6 bases). CDR1 and CDR2 (germline): SGDLS, YYNGEE. This CDR3 region has 17 residues. Trimming shortened V by 3 bases and J by 0 bases, and 16 bases separated the two germline ends.

The DNA for the CDR3 is TGTGCCAGTAGTGCCTCGGGACAGGGAAGAAATAATTCACCCCTCCACTTT. This gives the protein CASSASGQGRNNSPLHF. The V and J genes are TRBV19 and TRBJ1-6; TRBD1 agrees at 9 bases. In germline, CDR1 is LNHDA, CDR2 SQIVND (reference sequence). CDR3 size: 17 residues. V lost 5 bases and J lost 5; bases outside the gene matches: 10.

V is TRBV7-2 and J is TRBJ2-3, with D unresolved. This CDR3 has 14 residues. CDR1 and CDR2 (germline): SGHTA, FQGNSA. Trimming cost V 4 bases and J 0 bases, with 8 bases left between them. For the CDR3, the DNA is TGTGCCAGCAGCTCAACCTATAGCACAGATACGCAGTATTTT. It is translated as CASSSTYSTDTQYF. The full variable domain, its missing parts supplied by reference TRBV7-2 and TRBJ2-3, is GAGVSQSPSNKVTEKGKDVELRCDPISGHTALYWYRQSLGQGLEFLIYFQGNSAPDKSGLPSDRFSAERTGGSVSTLTIQRTQQEDSAVYLCASSSTYSTDTQYFGPGTRLTVL.

The CDR3 region has the DNA TGTGCCAGCAGCACCAGACAGTCTGGGGAGCTGTTTTTT. Its translation: CASSTRQSGELFF. The rearrangement uses TRBV7-8 and TRBJ2-2; D might be TRBD1 (5 bases). V was trimmed by 5 bases and J by 8 bases, leaving 12 bases between them. Per the germline V gene, CDR1 is SGHVS and CDR2 is FQNEAQ. This CDR3 spans 13 amino acids.

J is TRBJ1-1 and V is TRBV7-9; a possible D gene is TRBD1 (5 bases). In germline, CDR1 is SEHNR, CDR2 FQNEAQ (reference sequence). The CDR3 covers 14 residues. V dropped 0 bases and J dropped 5 bases, with 10 bases sitting between them. The DNA of the CDR3 is TGTGCCAGCAGCTTAGCCCACGGGGGGACTGAAGCTTTCTTT. Protein: CASSLAHGGTEAFF.

The V call is TRBV3-1 (or the pseudogene TRBV3-2), the J call TRBJ1-2; D might be TRBD1 (5 bases). Germline assignment: CDR1 LGHDT and CDR2 YNNKEL (reference sequence). With 2 bases removed from V and 7 bases from J, the gap between germline ends came to 11 bases. The length of the CDR3 is 13 residues. In nucleotides, the CDR3 is TGTGCCAGCAGCCAACCAGGGTTGGTTGGCTACACCTTC. Translated: CASSQPGLVGYTF.

The chain couples TRBV29-1 to TRBJ1-1; a weak D match, TRBD1 (6 bases). Per germline, CDR1 SQVTM and CDR2 ANQGSEA. The length of the CDR3 is 16 residues. The V gene lost 4 bases and the J gene lost 5 bases, with 23 bases spanning the gap. CDR3 sequence reads: CSVGNPHSSQGTEAFF. As DNA, the CDR3 is TGCAGCGTTGGCAATCCCCACAGCTCACAGGGTACTGAAGCTTTCTTT.

V gene TRBV28 combines with J gene TRBJ1-5; D remains ambiguous. Trimming removed 8 bases at V and 2 bases at J, with 16 bases between. The CDR3 totals 15 residues. CDR1 and CDR2 from the germline V gene are MDHEN and SYDVKM. CDR3 sequence: CASDSAGSGNQPQHF. The CDR3 nucleotides are TGTGCCAGCGATTCGGCCGGGAGCGGCAATCAGCCCCAGCATTTT.

The V and J genes are TRBV6-5 and TRBJ1-1; D perhaps matches TRBD1 (5 bases). V gave up 8 bases and J gave up 13 bases, with 23 bases separating them. CDR3 length equals 13 residues. Looked up from germline, CDR1 is MNHEY and CDR2 is SVGAGI. The DNA of the CDR3 is TGTGCCAGCCGAACTGAGGCCAGGGCCAGGGATTTCTTT. Translating it yields CASRTEARARDFF.

The V call is TRBV4-1, the J call TRBJ2-3; TRBD2 might be the D (7 bases). Per the germline V gene, CDR1 is MGHRA and CDR2 is YSYEKL. The CDR3 has 15 residues. Trimming shortened V by 4 bases and J by 6 bases, and 17 bases separated the two germline ends. The CDR3 sequence is CASSLAGGPADTQYF. CDR3 nucleotides: TGCGCCAGCAGCCTAGCCGGGGGGCCAGCGGATACGCAGTATTTT.